Sequencing of this T cell receptor (beta chain) was carried out in a study of cytomegalovirus exposure and HLA in healthy donors. With 60 Vbeta and 13 Jbeta primers, the PCR was carried out. Repertoires were generated with immunoSEQ multiplex PCR, while TCRdb's copy carries only in-frame clones and drops some. The repertoire holds tens of thousands of clones, with 70% to 85% as singletons. This clone was counted only a few times. The V gene end was trimmed by 6 bases and the J gene end by 3 bases; junction bases not matched to a gene: 8. Germline-derived CDR1 and CDR2 are MNHNS and SASEGT. The CDR3 is 15 residues long.

The chain recombines TRBV6-1 with TRBJ2-3, with TRBD2 matching over 8 bases. The clonotype originates from a man younger than 30 in good health and CMV-seronegative. The sequencing input was PBMCs. The chain's CDR3 is CASRTLAGTTDTQYF. DNA of the CDR3: TGTGCCAGCAGGACTTTAGCGGGAACTACAGATACGCAGTATTTT.